The 30 T cell receptor beta chains reported below all come from one sample, sequenced in a study of technical replicates of blood from several donors. TCRdb keeps only in-frame clones here, not all; method: immunoSEQ multiplex PCR. The sample lists tens of thousands of clones; 93% were seen once. The source material was T cells isolated from PBMCs. The source is a human donor in good health.

In this sample, this clone turned up once. V usage is TRBV27 and J usage is TRBJ1-2; perhaps TRBD1 as D (6 bases). This CDR3 spans 16 amino acids. Trimming removed 8 bases at V and 8 bases at J, with 27 bases between. Germline CDR1 MNHEY, CDR2 SMNVEV (reference sequence). CDR3: CASGLTGGGEAKGYTF. CDR3 DNA: TGTGCCAGCGGCTTGACCGGGGGGGGCGAGGCGAAGGGCTACACCTTC.

This chain's CDR3 is CARTGEAFF. In DNA, the CDR3 is TGTGCCAGGACAGGAGAAGCTTTCTTT. The chain couples TRBV10-3 to TRBJ1-1; 7 positions match TRBD1. The CDR3 sequence is 9 residues long. V lost 10 bases to trimming and J lost 8 bases; unmatched junction nucleotides: 1. CDR1 and CDR2 (germline): ENHRY, SYGVKD.

The chain employs TRBV12-5 and TRBJ1-5, with no clear D. The germline V gene encodes CDR1 LGHNT and CDR2 FRNRAP. This CDR3 is built from 11 residues. The V gene lost 0 bases and the J gene lost 9 bases, with 3 bases spanning the gap. This CDR3 is CASGLVAPQHF. Here the CDR3 DNA reads TGTGCTAGTGGTTTGGTGGCGCCCCAGCATTTT.

The J gene is TRBJ1-1, the V gene TRBV6-1; D possibly corresponds to TRBD1 (6 bases). The CDR3 loop spans 13 amino acids. The ends were cut back, 6 bases at V and 5 bases at J, with 13 bases in the middle. Germline CDR1 is MNHNS and CDR2 is SASEGT. The CDR3 bases are TGTGCCAGCAGCCTTACAGGGATTACTGAAGCTTTCTTT. Its translation is CASSLTGITEAFF.

The V gene is TRBV27, the J gene TRBJ1-2; TRBD1 might be the D (6 bases). V dropped 8 bases and J dropped 5 bases, with 27 bases sitting between them. The germline CDR1 and CDR2 sequences are MNHEY and SMNVEV (reference sequence). The CDR3 contains 17 residues. The CDR3 bases are TGTGCCAGCTCGCGTAGTTTGGGTGCGGGGGCCCTTTATGGCTACACCTTC. The encoded protein is CASSRSLGAGALYGYTF.

The chain couples TRBV29-1 to TRBJ2-5; 7 bases are a match to TRBD1. Germline V gives CDR1 SQVTM, CDR2 ANQGSEA. V lost 5 bases and J lost 4; bases outside the gene matches: 13. The CDR3 loop spans 15 amino acids. CDR3 region: CSVRLRLRGPETQYF. The CDR3 nucleotides are TGCAGCGTTCGATTGAGACTTAGGGGGCCAGAGACCCAGTACTTC.

The V gene is TRBV27, the J gene TRBJ2-1; 9 nucleotides align to TRBD2. The V gene end was trimmed by 10 bases and the J gene end by 6 bases; junction bases not matched to a gene: 13. This CDR3 is built from 15 residues. Germline CDR1 reads MNHEY; CDR2 reads SMNVEV (reference sequence). The CDR3 sequence is CATKSTVAGANEQFF. The CDR3 DNA sequence: TGTGCCACCAAATCGACGGTAGCGGGAGCCAATGAGCAGTTCTTC.

A single count supports this clone. The J gene is TRBJ2-1, the V gene TRBV4-1; D may be TRBD1 (5 bases). The germline V gene encodes CDR1 MGHRA and CDR2 YSYEKL. V was clipped by 0 bases and J by 4 bases, with 13 bases between them. The CDR3 is made up of 16 amino acids. CDR3 loop: CASSQDGAPDYNEQFF. CDR3 DNA: TGCGCCAGCAGCCAAGATGGGGCACCCGATTACAATGAGCAGTTCTTC.

This sequence joins TRBV4-1 and TRBJ1-1; D is unresolved. Germline V gene sequence: CDR1 MGHRA, CDR2 YSYEKL. Trimming removed 3 bases from V and 3 bases from J, with 8 bases in between. The CDR3 extends over 13 amino acids. DNA for the CDR3: TGCGCCAGCAGCCATCTGGGAGACACTGAAGCTTTCTTT. Amino acid sequence: CASSHLGDTEAFF.

CDR3 region: CASSLVPSGGEEKLFF. The CDR3 bases are TGCGCCAGCAGCTTGGTGCCCTCGGGGGGAGAGGAAAAACTGTTTTTT. The rearrangement uses TRBV5-1 and TRBJ1-4; D is perhaps TRBD1 (5 bases). The germline CDR1 and CDR2 sequences are SGHRS and YFSETQ. CDR3 length: 16 amino acids. V lost 0 bases and J lost 8, with 17 bases in between.

This clone was seen a few times. One junction end does not reproduce the germline sequence, and a read error may be involved. CDR3 protein: CSAEVTSHEQYF. As DNA, the CDR3 is TGCAGCGCAGAGGTGACCTCCCACGAGCAGTACTTC. The chain carries TRBV29-1 and TRBJ2-7; D remains unclear. Germline loops: CDR1 SQVTM, CDR2 ANQGSEA. The CDR3 is 12 residues long.

The chain has TRBV5-1 and TRBJ1-1; TRBD1 is a possible D gene (5 bases). The germline V gene has CDR1 SGHRS and CDR2 YFSETQ. V dropped 5 bases and J dropped 1 base, with 9 bases sitting between them. The CDR3 runs 13 residues. Here the CDR3 reads CASRPGGNTEAFF. The CDR3 coding sequence is TGCGCCAGCAGGCCGGGGGGGAACACTGAAGCTTTCTTT.

This clone has a handful of counts. The gene calls are TRBV5-1 and TRBJ2-2; D gene uncertain. V lost 4 bases to trimming and J lost 7 bases, with 8 bases between them. The CDR3 spans 12 residues. In germline, CDR1 is SGHRS, CDR2 YFSETQ. CDR3 amino acids: CASSREIGELFF. Written as DNA, the CDR3 is TGCGCCAGCAGCCGAGAGATCGGGGAGCTGTTTTTT. The variable domain in full, completed from reference TRBV5-1 and TRBJ2-2, reads KAGVTQTPRYLIKTRGQQVTLSCSPISGHRSVSWYQQTPGQGLQFLFEYFSETQRNKGNFPGRFSGRQFSNSRSEMNVSTLELGDSALYLCASSREIGELFFGEGSRLTVL.

The CDR3 region is CASSLGQGVGYGYTF. The CDR3 DNA reads as TGTGCCAGCAGTTTGGGGCAGGGCGTCGGCTATGGCTACACCTTC. The V gene is TRBV6-5, the J gene TRBJ1-2; D may be TRBD1 (5 bases). CDR1 and CDR2 from the germline V gene are MNHEY and SVGAGI. Trimming stripped 4 bases from V and 4 bases from J, with 16 bases between. This CDR3 spans 15 amino acids.

The rearrangement joins TRBV5-6 to TRBJ2-7, with 7 bases aligning to TRBD1. CDR1 and CDR2 (germline): SGHDT, YYEEEE. The CDR3 is 13 amino acids. V gave up 4 bases and J gave up 4 bases; unmatched junction bases: 5. The CDR3, as DNA: TGTGCCAGCAGCGTTGACAGGGTTTACGAGCAGTACTTC. This gives the protein CASSVDRVYEQYF. Drawing the rest from reference TRBV5-6 and TRBJ2-7, the complete variable domain is DAGVTQSPTHLIKTRGQQVTLRCSPKSGHDTVSWYQQALGQGPQFIFQYYEEEERQRGNFPDRFSGHQFPNYSSELNVNALLLGDSALYLCASSVDRVYEQYFGPGTRLTVT.

CDR3 nucleotide sequence: TGTGCCAGCAGTACACGGACTAGCTCCTACGAGCAGTACTTC. This translates into CASSTRTSSYEQYF. This chain connects TRBV6-5 to TRBJ2-7, with 7 bases aligning to TRBD2. V lost 5 bases and J lost 0; bases outside the gene matches: 4. Per germline, CDR1 MNHEY and CDR2 SVGAGI. This CDR3 spans 14 amino acids.

The J gene is TRBJ1-1, the V gene TRBV29-1; D unclear. Germline CDR1 is SQVTM and CDR2 is ANQGSEA. CDR3 length equals 12 residues. V lost 3 bases, J lost 5 bases, and 10 bases lay in between. As DNA, the CDR3 is TGCAGCGTTGATTTCGGGATTACTGAAGCTTTCTTT. Translation: CSVDFGITEAFF. Full variable domain (missing parts from reference TRBV29-1 and TRBJ1-1): SAVISQKPSRDICQRGTSLTIQCQVDSQVTMMFWYRQQPGQSLTLIATANQGSEATYESGFVIDKFPISRPNLTFSTLTVSNMSPEDSSIYLCSVDFGITEAFFGQGTRLTVV.

This clone is a singleton in its sample. The chain carries TRBV6-5 and TRBJ2-1, with 7 bases lining up with TRBD2. The CDR3 has 15 residues. Germline V lookup: CDR1 MNHEY, CDR2 SVGAGI. The V gene end was trimmed by 7 bases and the J gene end by 2 bases; junction bases not matched to a gene: 8. The CDR3 DNA reads TGTGCCAGCACCGGAGGACTAGGCCCCTACAATGAGCAGTTCTTC. This translates into CASTGGLGPYNEQFF.

The V gene is TRBV7-9, the J gene TRBJ2-3; 13 nucleotides line up with TRBD2. Germline assignment: CDR1 SEHNR and CDR2 FQNEAQ (reference sequence). J gave up 2 bases and V 8 bases, and 10 bases lay outside the gene matches. The CDR3 has 17 residues. The CDR3 loop is CASFRGLAGSVTDTQYF. In DNA form, the CDR3 reads TGTGCCAGCTTTAGGGGACTAGCGGGATCAGTCACAGATACGCAGTATTTT.

The rearrangement uses TRBV6-1 and TRBJ1-2, with no clear D. The germline V gene encodes CDR1 MNHNS and CDR2 SASEGT. This CDR3 region has 14 residues. With 5 bases removed from V and 3 bases from J, the gap between germline ends came to 13 bases. The DNA for the CDR3 is TGTGCCAGCAGTCACAATTCCCTCTACTATGGCTACACCTTC. It yields the protein CASSHNSLYYGYTF.

The chain couples TRBV28 to TRBJ1-3, with D hard to call. V lost 7 bases, J lost 0 bases, and 13 bases lay in between. Germline values: CDR1 MDHEN, CDR2 SYDVKM. CDR3 length: 15 residues. The CDR3 loop reads CASTLGGSSGNTIYF. The DNA of the CDR3 is TGTGCCAGCACCCTCGGAGGGAGCTCTGGAAACACCATATATTTT.

The chain uses TRBV13 and TRBJ1-5; 12 positions agree with TRBD1. Germline V CDR1 and CDR2: PRHDT, FYEKMQ (reference sequence). Trimming at V came to 5 bases and at J to 0 bases, leaving 8 bases not matched to a gene. This CDR3 has 18 residues. CDR3 nucleotide sequence: TGTGCCAGCAGCGCCGCCGGGACAGGGGGCTATAGCAATCAGCCCCAGCATTTT. This encodes CASSAAGTGGYSNQPQHF.

This clone was detected only once. The genes are TRBV5-1 and TRBJ1-2; 10 nucleotides line up with TRBD1. The CDR3 is 15 amino acids. CDR1 and CDR2 from the germline V gene are SGHRS and YFSETQ. Trimming removed 4 bases from V and 6 bases from J; junction bases left unmatched: 9. The CDR3 DNA is TGCGCCAGCAGCGCGAGACAGGGGGCGAGAGATGGCTACACCTTC. It is translated as CASSARQGARDGYTF.

The CDR3 reads CASRTASYEQYF. In DNA form, the CDR3 reads TGTGCCAGCAGGACAGCGTCCTACGAGCAGTACTTC. The genes are TRBV28 and TRBJ2-7; maybe TRBD1 (5 bases). V lost 6 bases, J lost 1 base, and 7 bases lay in between. Germline CDR1 and CDR2: MDHEN and SYDVKM. CDR3 length equals 12 residues.

This chain links TRBV7-2 with TRBJ2-2; 7 bases line up with TRBD2. The junction had 14 bases not matched to a gene; V was cut back by 3 bases and J by 7 bases. The germline gives CDR1 SGHTA, CDR2 FQGNSA. There are 17 residues in the CDR3. The DNA of the CDR3 is TGTGCCAGCAGCTTTGCCATGCCCGGACTAGGTAGCGGGGAGCTGTTTTTT. Encoded protein: CASSFAMPGLGSGELFF. The entire variable domain, with the rest obtained from reference TRBV7-2 and TRBJ2-2, is as follows: GAGVSQSPSNKVTEKGKDVELRCDPISGHTALYWYRQSLGQGLEFLIYFQGNSAPDKSGLPSDRFSAERTGGSVSTLTIQRTQQEDSAVYLCASSFAMPGLGSGELFFGEGSRLTVL.

V and J are TRBV4-2 and TRBJ2-1; 8 bases agree with TRBD2. The CDR3 has 16 amino acids. V trimming: 0 bases; J trimming: 3 bases; junction bases outside the gene matches: 4. Germline V gene lookup returns CDR1 LGHNA and CDR2 YNFKEQ. For the CDR3, the DNA is TGTGCCAGCAGCCAAGATACCCGGGAGGGCTACAATGAGCAGTTCTTC. This sequence encodes CASSQDTREGYNEQFF.

This clone was seen a few times. This chain connects TRBV2 to TRBJ1-5; 8 bases are shared with TRBD1. From germline, CDR1 is SNHLY and CDR2 FYNNEI. This CDR3 comprises 14 residues. Losses at the gene ends were 3 bases for V and 6 bases for J; bases not matched to a gene: 4. The CDR3 here is CASSDRGLGQPQHF. Written as DNA, the CDR3 is TGTGCCAGCAGTGACAGGGGGCTGGGTCAGCCCCAGCATTTT.

The chain joins TRBV7-8 to TRBJ1-3; D remains unclear. The CDR3 runs 17 residues. Per the germline V gene, CDR1 is SGHVS and CDR2 is FQNEAQ. V gave up 5 bases and J gave up 0 bases, with 17 bases separating them. CDR3 DNA sequence: TGTGCCAGCAGCCCGAGGACTGTCCACAGCTCTGGAAACACCATATATTTT. The encoded protein is CASSPRTVHSSGNTIYF. The entire variable domain, with the rest obtained from reference TRBV7-8 and TRBJ1-3, is as follows: GAGVSQSPRYKVAKRGQDVALRCDPISGHVSLFWYQQALGQGPEFLTYFQNEAQLDKSGLPSDRFFAERPEGSVSTLKIQRTQQEDSAVYLCASSPRTVHSSGNTIYFGEGSWLTVV.

The chain couples TRBV6-5 to TRBJ2-3, with D perhaps matching TRBD1 (6 bases). The CDR3 sequence is 14 residues long. Germline CDR1 reads MNHEY; CDR2 reads SVGAGI. Trimming pared 5 bases from V and 2 bases from J, leaving 11 bases between. CDR3 amino acids: CASSKTGFTDTQYF. In nucleotides, the CDR3 is TGTGCCAGCAGTAAAACAGGGTTCACAGATACGCAGTATTTT.

V and J are TRBV19 and TRBJ2-2; the match to TRBD2 covers 16 bases. The CDR3 runs 19 residues. The germline V gene encodes CDR1 LNHDA and CDR2 SQIVND (reference sequence). V gave up 6 bases and J gave up 5 bases; unmatched junction bases: 12. The chain's CDR3 is CASSHGGTSGRAGTGELFF. In nucleotides, the CDR3 is TGTGCCAGTAGCCATGGTGGGACTAGCGGGAGGGCCGGGACCGGGGAGCTGTTTTTT.